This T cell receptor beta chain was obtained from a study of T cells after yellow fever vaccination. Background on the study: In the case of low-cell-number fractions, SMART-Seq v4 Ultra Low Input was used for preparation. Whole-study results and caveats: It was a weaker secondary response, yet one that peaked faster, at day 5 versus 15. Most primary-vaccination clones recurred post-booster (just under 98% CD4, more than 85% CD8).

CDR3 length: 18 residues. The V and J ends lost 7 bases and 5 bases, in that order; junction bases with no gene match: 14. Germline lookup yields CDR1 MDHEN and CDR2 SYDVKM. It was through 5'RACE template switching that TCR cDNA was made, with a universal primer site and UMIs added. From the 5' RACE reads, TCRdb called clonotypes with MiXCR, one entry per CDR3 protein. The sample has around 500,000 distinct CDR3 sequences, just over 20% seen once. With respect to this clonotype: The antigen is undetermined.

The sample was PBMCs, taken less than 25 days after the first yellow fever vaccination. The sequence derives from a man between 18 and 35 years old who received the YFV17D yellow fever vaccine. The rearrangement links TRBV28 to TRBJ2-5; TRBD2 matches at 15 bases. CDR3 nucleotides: TGTGCCAGCAACCCCTTGGGACTAGCGGGGGGCCGAGTGGAGACCCAGTACTTC. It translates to CASNPLGLAGGRVETQYF.